The TCR beta chain described here comes from a study of T cells in Graves' hyperthyroidism and ophthalmopathy. This clonotype came up a few times. TCR beta CDR3 regions were amplified from RNA. The study used the HTBI primer set for a first-round RT-PCR of the TCR CDR3. TCRdb recomputed calls from the multiplex PCR reads with MiXCR, one row per CDR3 protein. This sample yields hundreds of thousands of distinct CDR3 sequences, of which around 20% are seen a single time; approximately 50% belongs to the top ten. The V gene end was trimmed by 7 bases and the J gene end by 9 bases; junction bases not matched to a gene: 9. Per the germline V gene, CDR1 is SNHLY and CDR2 is FYNNEI. CDR3 length equals 13 residues.

The specimen sequenced was blood. This clonotype originated in a man aged 40-49 years with Graves' ophthalmopathy. The rearrangement joins TRBV2 to TRBJ1-2; 9 bases align to TRBD1. The CDR3 DNA reads as TGTGCCAGCAAGTCCCGGGACAGGGATCGCTACACCTTC. Amino acids: CASKSRDRDRYTF.